This T cell receptor (beta chain) is from a study of blood T cell repertoires in COVID-19 (dated by TCRdb to between 2020 and 2021). Notes on the research overall: Collaborator samples came from the United States, Italy and Spain and covered acute and convalescent phases of COVID-19. Nearly every sample came with metadata listing a de-identified subject ID, COVID-19 status, age in years and sex. The samples were drawn from the first 160 participants of the ongoing ImmuneRACE study and from some 1,300 subjects provided by 6 global collaborators. The prospective study material was composed of cDNA or gDNA derived from T cells, B-cell-depleted T cells, or PBMCs. The repertoires were made available in a free public database intended to serve as a resource for research on the immune response to SARS-CoV-2. HLA class I and class II types, where available, came from metadata supplied by the sample provider rather than from assay-based typing. Subjects who had been exposed to COVID-19, were actively infected with it, or had recovered from it provided the deeply sampled blood TCRbeta repertoires that made up the dataset.

A word on this clone: The clone's antigen remains unknown. The sample holds no much larger clone one base away, and base qualities are not on file. This sample also contains other DNA sequences that code for the same CDR3.

Participants in the prospective study were enrolled through a virtual design, were aged 18 to 89 years, and lived in about 25 United States geographic areas. In the prospective study, cohorts were assigned on the basis of participant-reported clinical history obtained from a screening survey and a study questionnaire. Exposed participants were defined as having been in contact with someone with a PCR-confirmed or clinician-diagnosed COVID-19 case within 2 weeks of study entry. Each participant in the prospective study had whole blood, serum and a nasopharyngeal or oropharyngeal swab collected by mobile phlebotomists. Prospective study participants could optionally give additional blood draws and questionnaires over a roughly two-month period. Blood samples from the prospective study were shipped frozen or at room temperature prior to DNA extraction. TCRbeta CDR3 regions were amplified from genomic DNA by means of the immunoSEQ Assay, a bias-controlled multiplex PCR. The authors' pipeline ran thus. Within the assay, amplification of reference gene primers was used to estimate how many nucleated cells each sample contained. To quantify the absolute abundance of each unique TCRbeta CDR3 rearrangement, sequence reads were collapsed and filtered. For each sample, productive Simpson clonality was calculated by taking the square root of Simpson's diversity index across productive rearrangements. Not all clones reach the TCRdb copy of this immuneACCESS table, which keeps in-frame sequences only. Checked studies attribute under half of the gap to unresolved V genes and leave the rest unexplained. The D gene and trimming were derived from the DNA, and the V and J assignments and clone size from that table. Here the sample has some 180,000 clones; 84% occur a single time. The top ten constitute 3% to 3.5% of the sample.

From the cysteine through the phenylalanine, the CDR3 covers 14 amino acids. Only the CDR3 DNA is retained, 42 bases long and in frame from the first base. Trimming accounts for 3 bases at V and 2 bases at J, while the number of junction bases matched to no gene is 1. Based on the germline V gene, the CDR1 and CDR2 sequences are KGHSH and LQKENI. Study-wide conclusions, independent of this receptor: How much clinical and demographic metadata was included differed by source and by participant, and the metadata was provided uncurated.

The chain employs TRBV18 and TRBJ2-7; the central 10 bases match TRBD1. The specimen was PBMCs or T cells enriched from blood (not recorded which). The source is a woman younger than 45 who had been exposed to COVID-19. The DNA sequence is as follows: TGTGCCAGCTCACCGGGACAGGGGACCTACGAGCAGTACTTC. It translates as CASSPGQGTYEQYF.